The 14 T cell receptor beta chains in this list originate from one sample, sequenced in a study of CD8 T cells in Susac syndrome (dated by TCRdb to about 2019). Libraries were constructed by the immunoSEQ multiplex PCR assay. RNA was extracted with the RNeasy kit and roughly 0.45 to 1 ug was reverse transcribed using random hexamers. Starting from the raw public reads, TCRdb applied fastp trimming at Q25, assembled clones with MiXCR and retained in-frame beta chains. Under each unique CDR3 protein, matching rows form one entry showing the most common genes and DNA. The sample table holds 150,000 to 200,000 distinct CDR3 sequences, of which around 93% were seen once. Clones ranked in the top ten supply 0.13% of the sample. Sequenced: CD4+ T cells from PBMCs. Source of these receptors: a human donor in good health.

This clonotype was detected only once. V is TRBV7-7 and J is TRBJ2-2, with a possible D match to TRBD1 (5 bases). V was shortened by 0 bases and J by 0 bases, with 8 bases between the two germline ends. The V gene's germline CDR1 is SSHAT and CDR2 FNYEAQ (reference sequence). The CDR3 extends over 16 amino acids. The CDR3 sequence: CASSLAPGPNTGELFF. As DNA, the CDR3 is TGTGCCAGCAGCTTAGCCCCAGGGCCGAACACCGGGGAGCTGTTTTTT.

This clonotype was found once. V and J are TRBV19 and TRBJ2-1; no reliable D call. The CDR3 spans 12 residues. V was cut by 5 bases and J by 9 bases, with 11 bases left in between. CDR1 is LNHDA, CDR2 SQIVND, per germline (reference sequence). The CDR3 nucleotides are TGTGCCAGTAGTGTTAGCCGTGGTGAGCAGTTCTTC. Amino acids: CASSVSRGEQFF.

The chain employs TRBV24-1 and TRBJ2-1; D could derive from TRBD1 or TRBD2 (6 bases each). CDR1 and CDR2 (germline): KGHDR, SFDVKD. This CDR3 has 12 amino acids. Trimming cost V 8 bases and J 9 bases, with 13 bases left between them. In nucleotides, the CDR3 is TGTGCCACCAAGGGGGGTTTGGGTGAGCAGTTCTTC. Translated: CATKGGLGEQFF.

The gene calls are TRBV29-1 and TRBJ1-1; 8 nucleotides match TRBD1. There are 14 residues in the CDR3. J gave up 2 bases and V 8 bases, and 10 bases lay outside the gene matches. Germline assignment: CDR1 SQVTM and CDR2 ANQGSEA. The CDR3 loop is CSISLQGGNTEAFF. The DNA for the CDR3 is TGCAGCATTTCTCTACAGGGGGGAAACACTGAAGCTTTCTTT.

In this sample, this clonotype turned up once. The chain has TRBV20-1 and TRBJ1-2, with 7 bases matching TRBD1. CDR3 length equals 14 residues. Trimming at V came to 3 bases and at J to 6 bases, leaving 10 bases not matched to a gene. CDR1 DFQATT and CDR2 SNEGSKA come from the germline V gene (reference sequence). The CDR3 DNA is TGCAGTGCTAGGCCATTCGGGACAGACCATGGCTACACCTTC. This codes for CSARPFGTDHGYTF.

The V and J genes are TRBV20-1 and TRBJ1-4, with D possibly being TRBD1 (5 bases). The CDR3 consists of 13 residues. Deletions cut 6 bases from V and 6 bases from J, with 14 bases between. The germline V gene encodes CDR1 DFQATT and CDR2 SNEGSKA (reference sequence). CDR3 region: CSATPDSYEKLFF. The DNA for the CDR3 is TGCAGTGCCACCCCCGACAGTTATGAAAAACTGTTTTTT.

The rearrangement links TRBV6-1 to TRBJ1-6; D not resolved. V gave up 7 bases and J gave up 7 bases, with 14 bases separating them. Germline V gene lookup returns CDR1 MNHNS and CDR2 SASEGT. The CDR3 totals 14 residues. The CDR3 spells CASTQEAKNSPLHF. The CDR3 region has the DNA TGTGCCAGCACCCAGGAGGCTAAGAATTCACCCCTCCACTTT.

The chain is built from TRBV14 and TRBJ1-2; D is possibly TRBD1 (5 bases). Germline V gives CDR1 SGHDN, CDR2 FVKESK. Trimming took off 4 bases at V and 5 bases at J, with 11 bases between the two ends. There are 13 residues in the CDR3. This chain's CDR3 is CASSPDWGYGYTF. The CDR3 region has the DNA TGTGCCAGCAGCCCGGACTGGGGGTATGGCTACACCTTC. Looking up the rest from reference TRBV14 and TRBJ1-2 gives the full variable domain: EAGVTQFPSHSVIEKGQTVTLRCDPISGHDNLYWYRRVMGKEIKFLLHFVKESKQDESGMPNNRFLAERTGGTYSTLKVQPAELEDSGVYFCASSPDWGYGYTFGSGTRLTVV.

The chain uses TRBV9 and TRBJ2-1; the D call may be TRBD1 or TRBD2 (6 bases each). The germline V and J ends were trimmed by 6 bases and 2 bases, with 15 bases remaining between them. The CDR3 has 15 residues. Germline loops: CDR1 SGDLS, CDR2 YYNGEE. The CDR3 loop reads CASNRRGEAYNEQFF. CDR3 sequence (DNA): TGTGCCAGCAACCGTAGGGGGGAGGCCTACAATGAGCAGTTCTTC.

The chain employs TRBV3-1 and TRBJ2-1; D is unclear. CDR1 and CDR2 (germline): LGHDT, YNNKEL (reference sequence). V was shortened by 0 bases and J by 5 bases, with 14 bases between the two germline ends. The CDR3 has 16 amino acids. The CDR3 reads CASSQDFSGVHNEQFF. The CDR3 DNA reads TGTGCCAGCAGCCAAGATTTTTCGGGCGTGCACAATGAGCAGTTCTTC.

The V call is TRBV6-4, the J call TRBJ2-1; no clear D. V was cut by 1 base and J by 5 bases, with 6 bases left in between. The length of the CDR3 is 13 residues. Germline V gene data show CDR1 as MRHNA and CDR2 as SNTAGT. This CDR3 reads CASSDWQNNEQFF. The CDR3, as DNA: TGTGCCAGCAGTGACTGGCAGAACAATGAGCAGTTCTTC.

In its sample, this clonotype was seen once. The V and J genes are TRBV12-5 and TRBJ1-5; D not certain. V lost 5 bases and J 3 bases, leaving 8 bases between the germline ends. This CDR3 is built from 13 residues. CDR1 is LGHNT, CDR2 FRNRAP, per germline. The CDR3 spells CASGAYNNQPQHF. Written as DNA, the CDR3 is TGTGCTAGTGGTGCATACAACAATCAGCCCCAGCATTTT. Together with reference TRBV12-5 and TRBJ1-5, the CDR3 gives the full variable domain: DARVTQTPRHKVTEMGQEVTMRCQPILGHNTVFWYRQTMMQGLELLAYFRNRAPLDDSGMPKDRFSAEMPDATLATLKIQPSEPRDSAVYFCASGAYNNQPQHFGDGTRLSIL.

V usage is TRBV10-3 and J usage is TRBJ1-4; possibly TRBD1 for D (6 bases). Looked up from germline, CDR1 is ENHRY and CDR2 is SYGVKD. The V end was cut by 0 bases, the J end by 7 bases, with 12 bases between. The CDR3 length is 15 residues. The CDR3 protein is CAISESDRSGEKLFF. The CDR3 DNA reads TGTGCCATCAGTGAGTCGGACAGATCGGGTGAAAAACTGTTTTTT.

The chain has TRBV29-1 and TRBJ1-2, with 8 positions matching TRBD1. CDR1 and CDR2 from the germline V gene are SQVTM and ANQGSEA. This CDR3 comprises 14 residues. V gave up 3 bases and J gave up 8 bases; unmatched junction bases: 11. CDR3: CSVDRTGQSRGYTF. Here the CDR3 DNA reads TGCAGCGTTGATAGGACAGGGCAGAGTCGAGGCTACACCTTC.